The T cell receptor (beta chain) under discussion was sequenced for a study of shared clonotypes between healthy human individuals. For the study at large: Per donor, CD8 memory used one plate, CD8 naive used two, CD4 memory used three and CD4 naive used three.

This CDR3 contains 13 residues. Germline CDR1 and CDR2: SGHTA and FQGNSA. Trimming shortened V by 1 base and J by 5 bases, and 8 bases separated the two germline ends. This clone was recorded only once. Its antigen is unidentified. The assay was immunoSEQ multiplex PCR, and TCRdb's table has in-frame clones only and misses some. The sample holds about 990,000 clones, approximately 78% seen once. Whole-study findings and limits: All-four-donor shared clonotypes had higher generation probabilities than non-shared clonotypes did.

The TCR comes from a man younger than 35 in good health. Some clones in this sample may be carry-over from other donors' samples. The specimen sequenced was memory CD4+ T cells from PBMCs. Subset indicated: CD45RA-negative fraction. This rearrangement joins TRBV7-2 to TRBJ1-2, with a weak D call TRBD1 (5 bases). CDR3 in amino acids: CASSLDPGYGYTF. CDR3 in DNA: TGTGCCAGCAGCTTAGACCCAGGGTATGGCTACACCTTC.